This T cell receptor (beta chain) was identified in a study of blood T cell repertoires in COVID-19. About the research overall: Samples representing acute and convalescent COVID-19 were sourced from the United States, Italy and Spain. From T cells, B-cell-depleted T cells, or PBMCs came the material, which was cDNA or gDNA.

While infection was still active, Seattle patients were enrolled and then followed longitudinally. This clone occurred a few times. Per the study methods: By means of reference gene primer amplification, nucleated cell counts were estimated. Libraries were prepared by immunoSEQ multiplex PCR; TCRdb keeps only in-frame clonotypes and omits some of them. From that table come the V and J calls and clone size; the DNA was used to work out D and trimming. The data show over 250,000 clones, around 90% seen once. This sequence originates from a woman aged 45-60 years with COVID-19, enrolled during active disease. The sequencing input was peripheral blood.

The CDR3 DNA reads TGCGCCAGCAGGAAGTATACAGGGTTGGGGAACACTGAAGCTTTCTTT. Amino acid sequence: CASRKYTGLGNTEAFF. The chain joins TRBV5-1 to TRBJ1-1; perhaps TRBD1 as D (6 bases). CDR1 is SGHRS, CDR2 YFSETQ, per germline. The CDR3 spans 16 residues. V gave up 5 bases and J gave up 1 base, with 18 bases separating them.